Each of the 4 T cell receptor beta chains below was sequenced from the same sample in a study of T cell responses to AZD1222 COVID-19 vaccine. Clones were read by immunoSEQ multiplex PCR, and TCRdb kept only the in-frame ones, dropping some. This table has around 140,000 clones, roughly nine tenths appearing once. The source was peripheral blood, collected 28 days after the second AZD1222 dose. These receptors were obtained from an adult who received the AZD1222 COVID-19 vaccine.

This chain uses TRBV6-1 with TRBJ2-7; unclear D gene. V dropped 1 base and J dropped 3 bases, with 7 bases sitting between them. The CDR3 runs to 13 residues. The germline V gene has CDR1 MNHNS and CDR2 SASEGT. This CDR3 is CASSEGYGYEQYF. The DNA for the CDR3 is TGTGCCAGCAGTGAAGGGTACGGCTACGAGCAGTACTTC.

The chain joins TRBV5-4 to TRBJ2-2; 9 positions match TRBD2. J gave up 3 bases and V 2 bases, and 5 bases lay outside the gene matches. There are 16 residues in the CDR3. Per germline, CDR1 SGHNT and CDR2 YYREEE (reference sequence). The CDR3 DNA reads TGTGCCAGCAGCTTCGGGCTAGCGGGATACACCGGGGAGCTGTTTTTT. It yields the protein CASSFGLAGYTGELFF. Variable domain in full (rest from reference TRBV5-4 and TRBJ2-2): ETGVTQSPTHLIKTRGQQVTLRCSSQSGHNTVSWYQQALGQGPQFIFQYYREEENGRGNFPPRFSGLQFPNYSSELNVNALELDDSALYLCASSFGLAGYTGELFFGEGSRLTVL.

The V gene is TRBV18, the J gene TRBJ2-2; 16 bases align to TRBD2. CDR3 length equals 18 residues. V lost 3 bases, J lost 4 bases, and 5 bases stayed unmatched. Germline-derived CDR1 and CDR2 are KGHSH and LQKENI. The DNA for the CDR3 is TGTGCCAGCTCACCGGGACTAGCGGGAGGGCCAAGCACCGGGGAGCTGTTTTTT. Protein sequence: CASSPGLAGGPSTGELFF.

This chain joins TRBV7-6 and TRBJ2-3, with D perhaps TRBD2 (7 bases). Germline V gene sequence: CDR1 SGHVS, CDR2 FNYEAQ. The CDR3 is 15 amino acids. Trimming removed 2 bases at V and 8 bases at J, with 17 bases between. In DNA, the CDR3 is TGTGCCAGCAGCTTACGGGCGGGGGCTGGTGGTACGCAGTATTTT. This codes for CASSLRAGAGGTQYF.